The source of this T cell receptor beta chain is a study of blood T cells in healthy people across ages (dated by TCRdb to between 2015 and 2016). Background for the entire study: In model experiments, template switching captured roughly one uniquely barcoded TCR beta cDNA molecule for every two T cells. Using deep sequencing normalized with unique cDNA molecular identifiers, the study measured how TCR beta repertoire diversity changes with age. Donors were grouped into four age groups: young (average approximately 15 years), middle-aged (approximately 41), aged (around 60) and long-lived (less than 85). To avoid experimental bias, donors of different ages were spread randomly across the sequencing lanes. Using the same blood draw, the study looked at two additional independent replicas of 1 million unique cDNA reads for two donors, one aged 18 to 30 and the other aged 80 or older.

The method behind the library was 5' RACE. Sequencing used an Illumina HiSeq 2500. The second PCR ran for about 6 to 12 cycles and used a J-beta primer mix along with a sample-barcoded 5' primer. A unique molecular identifier was introduced onto each TCR beta cDNA molecule by a template-switch 5' adaptor carrying 12 random nucleotides. At least 2.5 million CDR3-containing paired-end reads were obtained from each sample. First-strand cDNA was synthesized from all RNA with the Mint cDNA synthesis kit, primed by a TRBC-specific oligonucleotide. Following uracil-DNA glycosylase treatment, all cDNA underwent a first 18-cycle PCR with the universal primers M1SS and BC2_uni_R. In the authors' own workflow: For normalization, 1 million high-quality reads were randomly selected from each sample, with every read carrying a distinct molecular identifier. Instead of being binned into consensus sequences, reads that shared molecular identifiers were thrown out. MiTCR, set to a Q25 quality threshold and the strictest error-elimination algorithm, was used for CDR3 identification, clonotype clustering and error correction. A nonparametric unseen species model with Euler transformation was used to estimate lower-bound total TCR beta diversity. TCRdb itself trimmed the public reads at Q25 with fastp, ran MiXCR and retained productive beta chains. Each CDR3 protein gets just one entry, which takes the most common genes and DNA from the rows behind it. TCRdb, rather than the study authors, made the V and J calls. This sample has about 1,600,000 distinct CDR3 sequences in its table, and about 40% of those were observed once. The ten biggest clones cover 7% to 9% of the sample.

Study-level results and caveats: A strong correlation was found between observed TCR beta diversity and the percentage of naive T cells measured by flow cytometry. Observed TCR beta diversity per million T cells fell roughly linearly with age, and a significant reduction was already apparent by age roughly 40. Since profiling was done on bulk unsorted PBMCs, naive and antigen-experienced compartments could not be conclusively compared. Because donor CMV infection status was unknown, age-related changes in expanded clonotypes were potentially confounded. Compared with the aged group, the long-lived group had more naive CD4+ T cells, fewer expanded clones and increased TCR diversity, suggesting age selection. Estimates of total diversity based on one million sequenced T cells were considered lower bounds and underestimates.

The donors were about 40 Caucasian individuals from Russia, aged roughly 6 to 90 years, who were systemically healthy. Each donor gave approximately 10 milliliters of peripheral blood, collected into EDTA-treated Vacutainer tubes. Ficoll-Paque density-gradient centrifugation was used to isolate PBMCs, with at least 7 million per sample. Trizol reagent was used to extract total RNA from the PBMCs, yielding at least 5.5 micrograms per sample. For every donor, flow cytometry on a PBMC aliquot measured the percentage of naive CD45RAhigh/CD27high T cells. As for this clonotype: No cognate antigen has been identified for it. Base qualities are not recorded, but no much larger clone differs from it by a single base.

V is shortened by 8 bases, J by 4 bases, and the region joining them spans 28 bases. The CDR3 runs 18 amino acids, cysteine and phenylalanine included. Here the CDR3 DNA is all that survives: 54 bases in frame from base 1. The clonotype comes from a woman in her late teens or twenties in good health. Here the chain combines TRBV12-3 or TRBV12-4 and TRBJ2-3; the D segment could be TRBD2, given 7 matching bases. Sequenced input: blood. The CDR3 sequence is CASSRGGGAGPRADTQYF. The bases read TGTGCCAGCTCAAGGGGCGGGGGCGCTGGTCCTAGGGCAGATACGCAGTATTTT.